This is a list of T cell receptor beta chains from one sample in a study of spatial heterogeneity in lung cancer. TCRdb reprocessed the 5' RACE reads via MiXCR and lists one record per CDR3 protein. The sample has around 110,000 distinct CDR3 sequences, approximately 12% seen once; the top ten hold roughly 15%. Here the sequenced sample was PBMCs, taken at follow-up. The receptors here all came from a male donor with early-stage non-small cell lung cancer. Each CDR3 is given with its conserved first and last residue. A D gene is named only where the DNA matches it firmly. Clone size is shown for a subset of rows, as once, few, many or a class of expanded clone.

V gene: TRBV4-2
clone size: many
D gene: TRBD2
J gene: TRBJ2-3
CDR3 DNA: TGTGCCAGCAGCCAAGCTGCGACTAGCGCAGATACGCAGTATTTT
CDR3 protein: CASSQAATSADTQYF

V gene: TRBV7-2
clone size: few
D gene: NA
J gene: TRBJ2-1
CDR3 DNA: TGTGCCAGCAGCGGGTTGAGTGAGCAGTTCTTC
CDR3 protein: CASSGLSEQFF

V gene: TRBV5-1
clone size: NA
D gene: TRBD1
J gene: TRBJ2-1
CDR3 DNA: TGCGCCAGCAGCGCGACAGGGGTCCCGGACACCCGTGAGCAGTTCTTC
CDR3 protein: CASSATGVPDTREQFF

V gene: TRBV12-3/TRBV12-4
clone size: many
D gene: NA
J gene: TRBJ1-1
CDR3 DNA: TGTGCCAGCAGTACAGTCACTGAAGCTTTCTTT
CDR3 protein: CASSTVTEAFF

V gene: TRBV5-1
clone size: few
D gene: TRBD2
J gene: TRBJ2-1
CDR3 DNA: TGCGCCAGCAGTTTCCCGGGGAGCGGGGGATTCAATGAGCAGTTCTTC
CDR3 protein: CASSFPGSGGFNEQFF

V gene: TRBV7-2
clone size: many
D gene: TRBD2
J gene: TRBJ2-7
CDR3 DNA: TGTGCCAGCAGCCTAGGCCCGGGAGGGAGAAGTAGCGAGCAGTACTTC
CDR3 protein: CASSLGPGGRSSEQYF

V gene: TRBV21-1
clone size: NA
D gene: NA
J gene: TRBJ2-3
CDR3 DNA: TGTGCCAGCAGCAAAGAACCAGGGCTCCGAACAGATACGCAGTATTTT
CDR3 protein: CASSKEPGLRTDTQYF

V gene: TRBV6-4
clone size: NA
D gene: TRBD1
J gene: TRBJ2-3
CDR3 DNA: TGTGCCAGCAGCTCGACAGGGGCTACAGATACGCAGTATTTT
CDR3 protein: CASSSTGATDTQYF

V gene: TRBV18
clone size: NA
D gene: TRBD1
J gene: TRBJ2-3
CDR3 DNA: TGTGCCAGCTCACCACTCGGAGTGGGACAGGGACAGTATTTT
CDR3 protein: CASSPLGVGQGQYF

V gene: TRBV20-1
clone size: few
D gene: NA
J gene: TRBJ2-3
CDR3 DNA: TGCAGTGCTAGAGATCTTGACAGAGCCTTCACAGATACGCAGTATTTT
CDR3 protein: CSARDLDRAFTDTQYF

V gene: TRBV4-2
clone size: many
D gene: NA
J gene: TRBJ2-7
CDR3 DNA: TGTGCCAGCAGCCACGGCCAAAGGGGGAACGAGCAGTACTTC
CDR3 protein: CASSHGQRGNEQYF

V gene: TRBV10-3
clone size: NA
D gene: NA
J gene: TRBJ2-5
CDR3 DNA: TGTGCCATCAGCGCAGGGAATACGGGGACCCAGTACTTC
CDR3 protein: CAISAGNTGTQYF

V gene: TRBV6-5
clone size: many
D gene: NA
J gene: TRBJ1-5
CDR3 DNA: TGTGCCAGCAGGCCGGCAAGGGAAAGCAATCAGCCCCAGCATTTT
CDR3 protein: CASRPARESNQPQHF

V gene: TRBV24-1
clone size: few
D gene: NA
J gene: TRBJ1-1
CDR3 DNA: TGTGCCACCAGTGATAGGGGCAATGTGGCTGAAGCTTTCTTT
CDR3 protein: CATSDRGNVAEAFF

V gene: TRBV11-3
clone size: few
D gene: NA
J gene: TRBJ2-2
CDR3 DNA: TGTGCCAGCAGCTTCGAGTCCACCGGGGAGCTGTTTTTT
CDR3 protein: CASSFESTGELFF

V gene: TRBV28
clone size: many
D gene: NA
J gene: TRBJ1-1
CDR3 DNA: TGTGCCAGCAGTCGAATGAACACTGAAGCTTTCTTT
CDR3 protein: CASSRMNTEAFF

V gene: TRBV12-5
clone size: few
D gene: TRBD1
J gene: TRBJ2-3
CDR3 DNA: TGTGCTAGTGCCATCGGACAGGGTACAGATACGCAGTATTTT
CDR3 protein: CASAIGQGTDTQYF

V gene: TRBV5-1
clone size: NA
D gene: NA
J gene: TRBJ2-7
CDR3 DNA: TGCGCCAGCACCCCGCCGGGGGCCATCACCTACGAGCAGTACTTC
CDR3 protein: CASTPPGAITYEQYF

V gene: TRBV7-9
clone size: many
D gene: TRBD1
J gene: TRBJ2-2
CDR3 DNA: TGTGCCAGCAGCTCAAGAAGACAGGGCGGTAAAAACACCGGGGAGCTGTTTTTT
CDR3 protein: CASSSRRQGGKNTGELFF

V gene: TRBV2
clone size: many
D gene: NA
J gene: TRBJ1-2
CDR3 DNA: TGTGCCAGCCCGATGGGGGCCGGCTATGGCTACACCTTC
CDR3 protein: CASPMGAGYGYTF

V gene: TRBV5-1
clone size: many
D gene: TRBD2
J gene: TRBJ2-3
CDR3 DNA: TGCGCCAGCATACGCGGGGGAAGAGAGACAGATACGCAGTATTTT
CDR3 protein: CASIRGGRETDTQYF

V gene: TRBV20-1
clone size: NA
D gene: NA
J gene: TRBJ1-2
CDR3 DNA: TGCAGTGCTCAGACGGGGGCAACCGGATATGGCTACACCTTC
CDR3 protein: CSAQTGATGYGYTF

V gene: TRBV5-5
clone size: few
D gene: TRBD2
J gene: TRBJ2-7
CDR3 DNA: TGTGCCAGCAGCTGGGGCCAGGGAGGGTCGAGTTCCTACGAGCAGTACTTC
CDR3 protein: CASSWGQGGSSSYEQYF

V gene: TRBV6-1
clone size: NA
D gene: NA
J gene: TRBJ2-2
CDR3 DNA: TGTGCCAGCAGTCCGCGGACAGCGAACACCGGGGAGCTGTTTTTT
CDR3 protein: CASSPRTANTGELFF

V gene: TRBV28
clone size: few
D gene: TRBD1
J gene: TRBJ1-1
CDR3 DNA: TGTGCCAGCAGTAGGGACAGGGGGCGAAGTACTGAAGCTTTCTTT
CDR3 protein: CASSRDRGRSTEAFF

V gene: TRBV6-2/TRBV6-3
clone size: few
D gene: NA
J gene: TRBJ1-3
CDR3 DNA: TGTGCCAGCAGTTACCCCCGGACCTCTGGAAACACCATATATTTT
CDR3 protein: CASSYPRTSGNTIYF

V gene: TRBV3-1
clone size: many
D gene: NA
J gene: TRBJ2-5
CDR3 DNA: TGTGCCAGCAGCCAAACCTCCTGGAACCAAGAGACCCAGTACTTC
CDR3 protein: CASSQTSWNQETQYF

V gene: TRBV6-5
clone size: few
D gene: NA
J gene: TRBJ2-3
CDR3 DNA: TGTGCCAGCAGTTACTCGGCAGTGAGCACAGATACGCAGTATTTT
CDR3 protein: CASSYSAVSTDTQYF

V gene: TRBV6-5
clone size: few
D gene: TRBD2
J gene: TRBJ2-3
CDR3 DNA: TGTGCCAGCAGTAGGACTAGCGGGGGAGGGACAGATACGCAGTATTTT
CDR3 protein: CASSRTSGGGTDTQYF

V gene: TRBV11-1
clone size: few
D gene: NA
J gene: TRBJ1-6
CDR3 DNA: TGTGCCAGCAGCTTAGTCTCGGGCAATTCACCCCTCCACTTT
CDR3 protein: CASSLVSGNSPLHF

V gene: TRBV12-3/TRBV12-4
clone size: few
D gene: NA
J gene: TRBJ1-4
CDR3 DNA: TGTGCCAGCAGTTTGGACAGTTTTAATGAAAAACTGTTTTTT
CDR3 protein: CASSLDSFNEKLFF

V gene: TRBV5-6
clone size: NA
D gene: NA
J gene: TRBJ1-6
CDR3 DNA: TGTGCCAGCAGCTTTAGGTATAATTCACCCCTCCACTTT
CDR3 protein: CASSFRYNSPLHF

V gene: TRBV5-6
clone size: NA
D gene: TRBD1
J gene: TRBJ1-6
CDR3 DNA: TGTGCCAGCAGCGGACAGGGAAATTCACCCCTCCACTTT
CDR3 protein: CASSGQGNSPLHF

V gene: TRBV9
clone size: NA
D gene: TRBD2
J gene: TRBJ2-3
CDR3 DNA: TGTGCCAGCAATGCGGGGGGGCCTGATACGCAGTATTTT
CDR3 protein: CASNAGGPDTQYF

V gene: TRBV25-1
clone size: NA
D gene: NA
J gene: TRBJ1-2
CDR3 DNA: TGTGCCAGCAGTGACAGGGGTCACAGGGCAGGAGGCTACACCTTC
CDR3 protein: CASSDRGHRAGGYTF